The rows below give T cell receptor beta chains drawn from one sample of a study of blood T cell repertoires in COVID-19. The repertoire was sequenced with immunoSEQ multiplex PCR; TCRdb's copy has only in-frame clones and lacks some. The profile covers more than 100,000 clones, with more than 75% appearing a single time and under 8% taken by the ten largest. The sample was peripheral blood. The receptors stem from a human donor in a cohort sampled during active COVID-19. Both conserved end residues are part of each CDR3. The order of the fields is D gene, J gene, V gene, clone size, CDR3 DNA, CDR3 protein. The D gene is left open where the match is weak. Some rows have no size entry. The others give once, few or many, or a class for an expanded clone.

D: .
J: TRBJ1-1
V: TRBV30
size: .
DNA: TGTGCCTGGACTATAGGTAGCCGGGACAATGGGAGGGGGAACACTGAAGCTTTCTTT
CDR3: CAWTIGSRDNGRGNTEAFF

D: .
J: TRBJ1-1
V: TRBV10-3
size: .
DNA: TGTGCCATCAGAGCCCGGGACAAGGACACTGAAGCTTTCTTT
CDR3: CAIRARDKDTEAFF

D: TRBD1
J: TRBJ1-5
V: TRBV15
size: .
DNA: TGTGCCACCAGCAGGGGACAGGGGGCGCGAGGGGGACAGCCCCAGCATTTT
CDR3: CATSRGQGARGGQPQHF

D: .
J: TRBJ2-3
V: TRBV2
size: .
DNA: TGTGCCAGCAGCCAAGAGGCGGATACGCAGTATTTT
CDR3: CASSQEADTQYF

D: .
J: TRBJ1-6
V: TRBV7-9
size: few
DNA: TGTGCCAGCAGCTTGACAGGCGACTCACCCCTCCACTTT
CDR3: CASSLTGDSPLHF

D: .
J: TRBJ2-7
V: TRBV15
size: .
DNA: TGTGCCACCAGCAGAGCAAGGGGTTCCGAGCAGTACTTC
CDR3: CATSRARGSEQYF

D: TRBD2
J: TRBJ2-7
V: TRBV28
size: .
DNA: TGTGCCAGCAAACCGGGACTAGCGGACTACGAGCAGTACTTC
CDR3: CASKPGLADYEQYF

D: .
J: TRBJ2-7
V: TRBV25-1
size: .
DNA: TGTGCCACTCAGGTGGGGCCGACCTACGAGCAGTACTTC
CDR3: CATQVGPTYEQYF

D: TRBD2
J: TRBJ2-3
V: TRBV28
size: once
DNA: TGTGCCAGCAGTTTAGCTGGGGTAGCGGGCTATTGGGAAACAGATACGCAGTATTTT
CDR3: CASSLAGVAGYWETDTQYF

D: .
J: TRBJ2-1
V: TRBV29-1
size: .
DNA: TGCAGCGTTCGCGGGACAGCGAGTTACGATGAGCAGTTCTTC
CDR3: CSVRGTASYDEQFF

D: TRBD2
J: TRBJ2-3
V: TRBV9
size: .
DNA: TGTGCCAGCAGCGCCCGTCGGGCTAGCGGGGGAGCTAGCACAGATACGCAGTATTTT
CDR3: CASSARRASGGASTDTQYF

D: .
J: TRBJ2-2
V: TRBV30
size: .
DNA: TGTGCCTGGAGTGTACCAGGGGCCGGGGAGCTGTTTTTT
CDR3: CAWSVPGAGELFF

D: .
J: TRBJ2-7
V: TRBV5-1
size: .
DNA: TGCGCCAGCAGCTTGGAGTTTGGAGGGGCGCTCGACGAGCAGTACTTC
CDR3: CASSLEFGGALDEQYF

D: .
J: TRBJ1-2
V: TRBV11-2
size: few
DNA: TGTGCCAGCAGCTCAAATTACGGGGGCTACACCTTC
CDR3: CASSSNYGGYTF

D: .
J: TRBJ2-7
V: TRBV2
size: once
DNA: TGTGCCAGCAGTGAGAAGGACAAAAGCTCCTACGAGCAGTACTTC
CDR3: CASSEKDKSSYEQYF

D: .
J: TRBJ2-5
V: TRBV29-1
size: .
DNA: TGCAGCGTAAAGACGGGACAAGAGACCCAGTACTTC
CDR3: CSVKTGQETQYF

D: TRBD1
J: TRBJ2-3
V: TRBV11-3
size: few
DNA: TGTGCCAGCAGCCCCCCCGGGACAGGGGGCGCAGATACGCAGTATTTT
CDR3: CASSPPGTGGADTQYF

D: TRBD2
J: TRBJ2-3
V: TRBV3-1/TRBV3-2
size: once
DNA: TGTGCCAGCAGCCAAGCAGGACTAGCGGGTGCAGATACGCAGTATTTT
CDR3: CASSQAGLAGADTQYF

D: .
J: TRBJ2-7
V: TRBV27
size: .
DNA: TGTGCCAGCAGTTCCCCCGGAGAGCACTACGAGCAGTACTTC
CDR3: CASSSPGEHYEQYF

D: .
J: TRBJ2-7
V: TRBV3-1/TRBV3-2
size: few
DNA: TGTGCCAGCAGCCACGTTAGCGGAGGAACCTACGAGCAGTACTTC
CDR3: CASSHVSGGTYEQYF

D: TRBD2
J: TRBJ2-7
V: TRBV7-7
size: .
DNA: TGTGCTAGCAGTTTAGCGGGAGGCCTAAACTACGAGCAGTACTTC
CDR3: CASSLAGGLNYEQYF

D: .
J: TRBJ1-4
V: TRBV7-8
size: .
DNA: TGTGCCAGCAGCCGACCAGGAAATCTTAATGAAAAACTGTTTTTT
CDR3: CASSRPGNLNEKLFF

D: .
J: TRBJ1-3
V: TRBV7-2
size: once
DNA: TGTGCCAGCAGCCTCACGACGGGGGGCTCTGGAAACACCATATATTTT
CDR3: CASSLTTGGSGNTIYF

D: TRBD2
J: TRBJ2-1
V: TRBV28
size: .
DNA: TGTGCCAGCAGTTCCGATCTAGCGGGAGAGTACAATGAGCAGTTCTTC
CDR3: CASSSDLAGEYNEQFF

D: .
J: TRBJ2-1
V: TRBV20-1
size: once
DNA: TGCAGTGGGGACTCGCCAAAATTCTTC
CDR3: CSGDSPKFF

D: TRBD1
J: TRBJ1-2
V: TRBV19
size: .
DNA: TGTGCCAGTAGTCTGACTCCGGGACAGGGGATTGCGGGAGGCTACACCTTC
CDR3: CASSLTPGQGIAGGYTF

D: .
J: TRBJ1-1
V: TRBV12-1
size: .
DNA: TGTGCCAGCAGCCGAACAGGCTCAGCTTTCTTT
CDR3: CASSRTGSAFF

D: TRBD2
J: TRBJ2-1
V: TRBV3-1/TRBV3-2
size: .
DNA: TGTGCCAGCAGCCAGGCGGGGGGAATCAACAATGAGCAGTTCTTC
CDR3: CASSQAGGINNEQFF

D: .
J: TRBJ2-7
V: TRBV20-1
size: .
DNA: TGTCGGGCAGGGATTTCCTACGAGCAGTACTTC
CDR3: CRAGISYEQYF

D: .
J: TRBJ1-6
V: TRBV3-1/TRBV3-2
size: .
DNA: TGTGCCAGCAGCCAGTCGGACCGACGCGGGTCACCCCTCCACTTT
CDR3: CASSQSDRRGSPLHF

D: TRBD1
J: TRBJ2-7
V: TRBV5-4
size: few
DNA: TGTGCCAGCAGCTTGGCTAGTACAGGGGGCATCTACGAGCAGTACTTC
CDR3: CASSLASTGGIYEQYF

D: .
J: TRBJ1-5
V: TRBV2
size: .
DNA: TGTGCCAGCAGTTTACGCTCTCCGGGGAATCAGCCCCAGCATTTT
CDR3: CASSLRSPGNQPQHF

D: TRBD1
J: TRBJ2-3
V: TRBV27
size: .
DNA: TGTGCCAGCAGTGACTCCGGGGACAGGGATAGCACAGATACGCAGTATTTT
CDR3: CASSDSGDRDSTDTQYF

D: .
J: TRBJ1-2
V: TRBV6-5
size: .
DNA: TGTGCCGTCTTCGGGGGCTATGGCTACACCTTC
CDR3: CAVFGGYGYTF

D: TRBD1
J: TRBJ2-5
V: TRBV7-6
size: many
DNA: TGTGCCAGCAGCTTCCAGACAGGGAGAGGAGAGACCCAGTACTTC
CDR3: CASSFQTGRGETQYF

D: .
J: TRBJ2-1
V: TRBV19
size: .
DNA: TGTGCCAGTAGTTATTACAATGAGCAGTTCTTC
CDR3: CASSYYNEQFF

D: TRBD1
J: TRBJ2-7
V: TRBV19
size: .
DNA: TGTGCCAGTAGTTACCGGGACAGGGGCTCCTACGAGCAGTACTTC
CDR3: CASSYRDRGSYEQYF